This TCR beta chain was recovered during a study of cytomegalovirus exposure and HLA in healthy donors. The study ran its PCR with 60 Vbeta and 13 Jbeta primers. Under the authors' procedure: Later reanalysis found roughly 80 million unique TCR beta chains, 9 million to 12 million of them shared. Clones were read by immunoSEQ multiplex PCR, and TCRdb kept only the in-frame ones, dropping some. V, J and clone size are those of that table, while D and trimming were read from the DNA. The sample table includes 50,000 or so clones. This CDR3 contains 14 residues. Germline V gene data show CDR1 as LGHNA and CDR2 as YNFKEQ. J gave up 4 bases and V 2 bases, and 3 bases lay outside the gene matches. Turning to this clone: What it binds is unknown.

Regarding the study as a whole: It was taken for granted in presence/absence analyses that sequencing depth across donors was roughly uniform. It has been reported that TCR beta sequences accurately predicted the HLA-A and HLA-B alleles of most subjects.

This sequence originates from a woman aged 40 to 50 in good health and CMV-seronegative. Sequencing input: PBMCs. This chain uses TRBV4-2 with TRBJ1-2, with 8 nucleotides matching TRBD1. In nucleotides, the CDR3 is TGTGCCAGCAGCCAAACAGGGGGGGCCTATGGCTACACCTTC. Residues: CASSQTGGAYGYTF.